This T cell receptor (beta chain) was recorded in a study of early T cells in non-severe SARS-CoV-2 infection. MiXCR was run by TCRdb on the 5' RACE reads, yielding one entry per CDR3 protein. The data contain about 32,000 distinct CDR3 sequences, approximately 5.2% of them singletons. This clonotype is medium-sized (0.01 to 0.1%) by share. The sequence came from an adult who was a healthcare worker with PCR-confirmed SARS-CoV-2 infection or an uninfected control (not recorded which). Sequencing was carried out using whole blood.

DNA for the CDR3: TGCAGTGCTAGCGCGGAGATGAGAAATACGCAGTATTTT. It translates to CSASAEMRNTQYF. The chain couples TRBV20-1 to TRBJ2-3; no clear D gene. Trimming shortened V by 3 bases and J by 7 bases, and 14 bases separated the two germline ends. The CDR3 is 13 amino acids. Germline V lookup: CDR1 DFQATT, CDR2 SNEGSKA (reference sequence).